The clone carrying this T cell receptor beta chain was observed a few times. Its antigen remains unknown. These data are taken from a study of CD8 T cells in ankylosing spondylitis. Study results and limitations: Seemingly characteristic of ankylosing spondylitis blood was a TCR beta motif consisting of 7 or 8 highly homologous variants.

Trimming pared 2 bases from V and 2 bases from J, leaving 16 bases between. This CDR3 spans 15 amino acids. CDR1 is DFQATT and CDR2 is SNEGSKA in the germline V gene (reference sequence). MiXCR, applied by TCRdb to the 5' RACE reads, yields one record per CDR3 protein. Of more than 600,000 distinct CDR3 sequences detected, 15% to 20% appear once; the ten largest clones hold around 20%. The TCR was taken from a male donor with ankylosing spondylitis. V is TRBV20-1 and J is TRBJ2-7, with TRBD1 as a possible D gene (5 bases). Sequenced: blood, either unsorted or a sorted T cell fraction (not recorded which). CDR3 sequence: CSARLEWTIPYEQYF. Written as DNA, the CDR3 is TGCAGTGCTAGACTCGAATGGACAATCCCCTACGAGCAGTACTTC.